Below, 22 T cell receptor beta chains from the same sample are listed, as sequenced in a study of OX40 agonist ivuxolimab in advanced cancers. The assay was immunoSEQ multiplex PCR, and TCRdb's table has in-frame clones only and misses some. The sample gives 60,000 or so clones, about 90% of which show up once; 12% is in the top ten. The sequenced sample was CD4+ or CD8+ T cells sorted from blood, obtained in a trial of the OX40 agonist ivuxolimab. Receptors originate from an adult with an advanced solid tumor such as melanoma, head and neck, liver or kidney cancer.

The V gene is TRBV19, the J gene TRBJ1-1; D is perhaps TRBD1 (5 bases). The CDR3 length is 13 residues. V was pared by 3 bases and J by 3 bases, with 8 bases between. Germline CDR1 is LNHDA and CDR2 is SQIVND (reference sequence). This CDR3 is CASSIVQDTEAFF. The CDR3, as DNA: TGTGCCAGTAGTATTGTACAGGACACTGAAGCTTTCTTT.

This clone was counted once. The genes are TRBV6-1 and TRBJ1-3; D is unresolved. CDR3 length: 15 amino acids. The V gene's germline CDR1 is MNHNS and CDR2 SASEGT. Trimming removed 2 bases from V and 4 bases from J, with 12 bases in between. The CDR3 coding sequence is TGTGCCAGCAGTGAATGGGGTGACACCGGAAACACCATATATTTT. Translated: CASSEWGDTGNTIYF.

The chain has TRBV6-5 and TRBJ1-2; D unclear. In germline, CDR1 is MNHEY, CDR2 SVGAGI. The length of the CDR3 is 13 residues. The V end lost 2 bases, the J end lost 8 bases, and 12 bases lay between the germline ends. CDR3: CASSYSQGSGYTF. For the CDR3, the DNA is TGTGCCAGCAGTTACAGCCAAGGGAGCGGCTACACCTTC.

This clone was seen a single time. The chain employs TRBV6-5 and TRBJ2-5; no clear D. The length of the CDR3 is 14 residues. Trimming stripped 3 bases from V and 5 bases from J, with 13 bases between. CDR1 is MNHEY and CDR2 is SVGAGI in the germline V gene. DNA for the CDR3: TGTGCCAGCAGTTATAATGGTCCCCAGGAGACCCAGTACTTC. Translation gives CASSYNGPQETQYF.

The CDR3 sequence: CASSYGQGSTGELFF. CDR3 nucleotides: TGTGCCAGCAGCTACGGACAGGGTAGTACCGGGGAGCTGTTTTTT. V and J are TRBV5-6 and TRBJ2-2; 8 bases agree with TRBD1. J gave up 5 bases and V 3 bases, and 6 bases lay outside the gene matches. Germline-derived CDR1 and CDR2 are SGHDT and YYEEEE. The CDR3 sequence is 15 residues long. The whole variable domain, remainder taken from reference TRBV5-6 and TRBJ2-2, is DAGVTQSPTHLIKTRGQQVTLRCSPKSGHDTVSWYQQALGQGPQFIFQYYEEEERQRGNFPDRFSGHQFPNYSSELNVNALLLGDSALYLCASSYGQGSTGELFFGEGSRLTVL.

The CDR3 nucleotides read TGTGCCAGCAGCCCCTGGGAGGGGGCGGACTATGGCTACACCTTC. Translated, it gives CASSPWEGADYGYTF. The chain employs TRBV4-2 and TRBJ1-2; 7 bases agree with TRBD1. The CDR3 sequence is 15 residues long. Germline CDR1 and CDR2: LGHNA and YNFKEQ. Trimming took 4 bases from V and 3 from J; bases not matched to a gene: 8.

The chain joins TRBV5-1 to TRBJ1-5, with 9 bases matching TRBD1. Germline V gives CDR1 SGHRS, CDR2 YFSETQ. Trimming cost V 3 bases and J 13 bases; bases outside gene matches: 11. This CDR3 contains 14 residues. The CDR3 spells CASSWGTGTRTQHF. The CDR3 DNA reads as TGCGCCAGCAGCTGGGGGACAGGGACCCGAACACAGCATTTT.

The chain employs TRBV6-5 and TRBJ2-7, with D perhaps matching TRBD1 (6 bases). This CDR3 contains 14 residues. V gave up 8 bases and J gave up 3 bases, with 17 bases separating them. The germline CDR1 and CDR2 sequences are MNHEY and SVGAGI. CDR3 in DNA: TGTGCCAGCGCCTACTACAGGGAATACTACGAGCAGTACTTC. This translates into CASAYYREYYEQYF.

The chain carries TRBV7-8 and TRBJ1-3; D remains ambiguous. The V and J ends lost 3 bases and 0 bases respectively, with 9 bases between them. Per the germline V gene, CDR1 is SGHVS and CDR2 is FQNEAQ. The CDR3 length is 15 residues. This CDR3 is CASSLVSFSGNTIYF. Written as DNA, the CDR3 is TGTGCCAGCAGCTTGGTTTCCTTCTCTGGAAACACCATATATTTT.

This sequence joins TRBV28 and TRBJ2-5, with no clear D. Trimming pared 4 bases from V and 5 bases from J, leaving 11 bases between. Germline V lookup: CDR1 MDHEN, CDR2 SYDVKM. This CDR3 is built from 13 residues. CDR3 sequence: CASSSGPYETQYF. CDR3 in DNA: TGTGCCAGCAGTTCCGGACCCTACGAGACCCAGTACTTC.

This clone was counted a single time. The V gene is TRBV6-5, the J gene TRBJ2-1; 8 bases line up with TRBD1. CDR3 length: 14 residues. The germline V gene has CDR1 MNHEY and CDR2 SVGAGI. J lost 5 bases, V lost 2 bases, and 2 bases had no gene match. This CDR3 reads CASSYPGQDNEQFF. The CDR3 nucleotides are TGTGCCAGCAGTTACCCGGGACAGGACAATGAGCAGTTCTTC.

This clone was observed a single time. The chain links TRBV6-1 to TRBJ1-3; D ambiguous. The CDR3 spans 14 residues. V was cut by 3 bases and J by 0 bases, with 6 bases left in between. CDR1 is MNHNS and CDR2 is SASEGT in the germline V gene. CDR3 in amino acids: CASSELNSGNTIYF. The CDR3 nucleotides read TGTGCCAGCAGTGAGCTTAACTCTGGAAACACCATATATTTT.

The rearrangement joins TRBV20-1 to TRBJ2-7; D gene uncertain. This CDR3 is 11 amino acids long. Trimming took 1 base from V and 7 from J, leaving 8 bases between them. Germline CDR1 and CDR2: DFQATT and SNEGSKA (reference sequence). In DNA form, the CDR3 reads TGCAGTGCTAGAGTAGTTGGGGAGCAGTACTTC. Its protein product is CSARVVGEQYF.

CDR3: CASSQVGGPGNTIYF. CDR3 nucleotide sequence: TGTGCCAGCAGCCAAGTAGGGGGGCCTGGAAACACCATATATTTT. The chain is built from TRBV14 and TRBJ1-3; D may be TRBD1 (6 bases). This CDR3 comprises 15 residues. Trimming cost V 1 base and J 2 bases, with 9 bases left between them. Germline assignment: CDR1 SGHDN and CDR2 FVKESK.

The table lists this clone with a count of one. The CDR3 here is CARSLDGRRAGNTIYF. CDR3 nucleotides: TGTGCCAGAAGCTTGGACGGAAGAAGAGCTGGAAACACCATATATTTT. The gene calls are TRBV5-3 and TRBJ1-3; no definite D call. TRBV5-3 is known as an ORF, though its function is uncertain. With 0 bases removed from V and 2 bases from J, the gap between germline ends came to 12 bases. CDR3 length: 16 residues.

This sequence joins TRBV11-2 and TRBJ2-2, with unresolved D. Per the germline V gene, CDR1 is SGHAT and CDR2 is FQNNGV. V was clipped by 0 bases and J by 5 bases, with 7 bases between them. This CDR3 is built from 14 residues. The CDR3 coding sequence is TGTGCCAGCAGCTTAGATCCTAGGACCGGGGAGCTGTTTTTT. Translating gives CASSLDPRTGELFF.

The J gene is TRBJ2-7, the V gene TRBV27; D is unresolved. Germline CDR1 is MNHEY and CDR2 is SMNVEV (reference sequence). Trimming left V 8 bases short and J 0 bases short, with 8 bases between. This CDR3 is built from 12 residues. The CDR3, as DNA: TGTGCCAGCGGTGGACCCTCCTACGAGCAGTACTTC. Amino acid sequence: CASGGPSYEQYF.

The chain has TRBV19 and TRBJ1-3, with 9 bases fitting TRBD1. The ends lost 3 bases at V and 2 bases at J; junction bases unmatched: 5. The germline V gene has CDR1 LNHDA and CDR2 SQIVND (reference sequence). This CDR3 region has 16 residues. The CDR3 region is CASSIWDRDAGNTIYF. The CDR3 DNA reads TGTGCCAGTAGTATTTGGGACAGGGATGCTGGAAACACCATATATTTT. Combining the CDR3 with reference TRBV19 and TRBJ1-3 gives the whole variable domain DGGITQSPKYLFRKEGQNVTLSCEQNLNHDAMYWYRQDPGQGLRLIYYSQIVNDFQKGDIAEGYSVSREKKESFPLTVTSAQKNPTAFYLCASSIWDRDAGNTIYFGEGSWLTVV.

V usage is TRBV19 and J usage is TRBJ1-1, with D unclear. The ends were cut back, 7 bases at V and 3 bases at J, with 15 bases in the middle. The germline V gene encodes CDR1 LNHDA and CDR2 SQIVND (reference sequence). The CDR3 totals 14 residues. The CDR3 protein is CASTLEGQYTEAFF. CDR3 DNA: TGTGCCAGTACCCTCGAAGGGCAGTACACTGAAGCTTTCTTT.

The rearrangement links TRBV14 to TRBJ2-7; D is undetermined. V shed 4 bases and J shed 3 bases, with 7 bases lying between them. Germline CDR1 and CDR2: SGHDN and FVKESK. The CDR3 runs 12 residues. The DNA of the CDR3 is TGTGCCAGCAGCCCGGGCGGCTACGAGCAGTACTTC. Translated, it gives CASSPGGYEQYF. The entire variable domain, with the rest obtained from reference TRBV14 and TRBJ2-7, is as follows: EAGVTQFPSHSVIEKGQTVTLRCDPISGHDNLYWYRRVMGKEIKFLLHFVKESKQDESGMPNNRFLAERTGGTYSTLKVQPAELEDSGVYFCASSPGGYEQYFGPGTRLTVT.

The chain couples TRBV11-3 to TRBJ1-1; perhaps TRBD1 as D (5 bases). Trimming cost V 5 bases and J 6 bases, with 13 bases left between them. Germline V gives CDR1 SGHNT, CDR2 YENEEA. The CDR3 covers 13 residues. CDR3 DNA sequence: TGTGCCAGCAGCCCCCGGGACCAGGCTGAAGCTTTCTTT. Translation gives CASSPRDQAEAFF. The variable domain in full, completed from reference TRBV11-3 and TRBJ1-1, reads EAGVVQSPRYKIIEKKQPVAFWCNPISGHNTLYWYLQNLGQGPELLIRYENEEAVDDSQLPKDRFSAERLKGVDSTLKIQPAELGDSAVYLCASSPRDQAEAFFGQGTRLTVV.

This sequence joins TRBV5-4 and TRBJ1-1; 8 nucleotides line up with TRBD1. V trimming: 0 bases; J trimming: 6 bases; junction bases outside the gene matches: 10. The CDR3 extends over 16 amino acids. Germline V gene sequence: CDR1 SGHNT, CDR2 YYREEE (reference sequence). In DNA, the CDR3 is TGTGCCAGCAGCTTGGGACAGGGGAAGATAAGTGCTGAAGCTTTCTTT. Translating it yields CASSLGQGKISAEAFF.